This entry is about one TCR beta chain. The sample comes from a study of blood T cell repertoires in COVID-19. The length of the CDR3 is 15 residues. Trimming cost V 3 bases and J 3 bases; bases outside gene matches: 3. Germline V gene sequence: CDR1 SNHLY, CDR2 FYNNEI. Libraries were prepared by immunoSEQ multiplex PCR; TCRdb keeps only in-frame clonotypes and omits some of them. The profile shows about 77,000 clones, more than 60% of them singletons. The material sequenced was peripheral blood. The TCR was taken from a man aged 55 to 70 with acute or convalescent COVID-19. This sequence joins TRBV2 and TRBJ2-3, with TRBD1 matching 10 bases. The CDR3 region is CASSDRTGGTDTQYF. In DNA form, the CDR3 reads TGTGCCAGCAGTGACCGGACAGGGGGTACAGATACGCAGTATTTT.